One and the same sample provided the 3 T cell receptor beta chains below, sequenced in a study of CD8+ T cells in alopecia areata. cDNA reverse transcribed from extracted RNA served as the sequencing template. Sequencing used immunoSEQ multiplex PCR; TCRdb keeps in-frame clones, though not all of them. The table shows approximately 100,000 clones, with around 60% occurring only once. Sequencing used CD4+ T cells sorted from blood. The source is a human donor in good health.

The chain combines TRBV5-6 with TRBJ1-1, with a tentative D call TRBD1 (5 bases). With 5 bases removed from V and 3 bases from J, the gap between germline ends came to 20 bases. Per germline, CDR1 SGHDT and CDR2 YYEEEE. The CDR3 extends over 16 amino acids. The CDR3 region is CASSSSMRGWDTEAFF. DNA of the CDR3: TGTGCCAGCAGTTCGTCCATGAGGGGATGGGACACTGAAGCTTTCTTT.

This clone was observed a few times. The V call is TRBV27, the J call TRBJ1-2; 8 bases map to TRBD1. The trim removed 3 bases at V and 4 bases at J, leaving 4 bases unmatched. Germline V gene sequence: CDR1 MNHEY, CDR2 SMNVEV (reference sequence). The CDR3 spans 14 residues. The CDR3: CASSFGQGPYGYTF. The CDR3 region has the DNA TGTGCCAGCAGTTTCGGACAGGGCCCCTATGGCTACACCTTC.

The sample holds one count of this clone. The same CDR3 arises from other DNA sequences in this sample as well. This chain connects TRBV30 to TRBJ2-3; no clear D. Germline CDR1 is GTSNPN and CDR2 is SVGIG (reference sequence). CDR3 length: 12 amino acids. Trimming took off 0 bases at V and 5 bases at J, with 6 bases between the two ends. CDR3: CAWSVTGDTQYF. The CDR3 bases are TGTGCCTGGAGTGTAACCGGAGATACGCAGTATTTT.